Shown below are 27 T cell receptor beta chains from a single sample sequenced in a study of shared clonotypes between healthy human individuals. CD8 cells regarded as naive lacked CD45RO, were positively chosen for CCR7, and omitted terminally differentiated effector memory CD45RA+ cells. Clones were read by immunoSEQ multiplex PCR, and TCRdb kept only the in-frame ones, dropping some. The table includes roughly 890,000 clones, approximately 92% detected once. Sequencing was done on a sample of naive CD8+ T cells sorted from blood. These receptors all come from a young man in good health.

V and J are TRBV5-3 and TRBJ2-3, with D perhaps matching TRBD1 (6 bases). TRBV5-3 is recorded as an ORF, its role being uncertain. V dropped 5 bases and J dropped 8 bases, with 18 bases sitting between them. The CDR3 runs 14 residues. The CDR3 sequence: CARSSPEQGSTQYF. The CDR3 coding sequence is TGTGCCAGAAGTTCCCCGGAACAGGGAAGTACGCAGTATTTT.

The V gene is TRBV29-1, the J gene TRBJ2-2; no definite D call. This CDR3 has 11 residues. Germline loops: CDR1 SQVTM, CDR2 ANQGSEA. V was clipped by 5 bases and J by 6 bases, with 7 bases between them. The DNA for the CDR3 is TGCAGCGTTAGGGCGGCCGGGGAGCTGTTTTTT. Translated, it gives CSVRAAGELFF.

This chain uses TRBV4-1 with TRBJ2-7; D could derive from TRBD1 or TRBD2 (6 bases each). CDR3 size: 14 residues. The V gene lost 4 bases and the J gene lost 4 bases, with 14 bases spanning the gap. The germline V gene encodes CDR1 MGHRA and CDR2 YSYEKL. CDR3 nucleotides: TGCGCCAGCAGCCCGAGGGGGGCGAGTTACGAGCAGTACTTC. Residues: CASSPRGASYEQYF.

This clone came up once. This chain uses TRBV7-3 with TRBJ2-3; D is uncertain. V gave up 1 base and J gave up 6 bases, with 5 bases separating them. CDR3 length: 12 amino acids. Germline CDR1 reads SGHTA; CDR2 reads FQGTGA. The CDR3 coding sequence is TGTGCCAGCAGCTTAATTGGGGATACGCAGTATTTT. Residues: CASSLIGDTQYF.

The chain joins TRBV6-1 to TRBJ2-1, with D perhaps TRBD1 or TRBD2 (5 bases each). V was cut by 8 bases and J by 5 bases, with 16 bases left in between. The CDR3 runs to 14 residues. Germline values: CDR1 MNHNS, CDR2 SASEGT. The CDR3 sequence is CASVLMGVNNEQFF. CDR3 DNA: TGTGCCAGCGTACTTATGGGGGTCAACAATGAGCAGTTCTTC.

The rearrangement links TRBV28 to TRBJ1-5; D gene unclear. This CDR3 has 15 amino acids. V was trimmed by 2 bases and J by 2 bases, leaving 10 bases between them. Germline CDR1 is MDHEN and CDR2 is SYDVKM. CDR3 region: CASSLRVRGNQPQHF. The CDR3 DNA is TGTGCCAGCAGTTTAAGGGTCCGTGGCAATCAGCCCCAGCATTTT.

The CDR3 spells CASSPADPLAGVSYNEQFF. The CDR3 bases are TGTGCCAGCAGTCCCGCGGACCCTCTAGCGGGAGTGTCCTACAATGAGCAGTTCTTC. The chain carries TRBV11-2 and TRBJ2-1; 10 nucleotides line up with TRBD2. The V segment lost 6 bases and the J segment 1 base; nucleotides outside the gene matches: 15. Germline loops: CDR1 SGHAT, CDR2 FQNNGV. This CDR3 contains 19 residues.

A word on this clone: Other DNA sequences in the sample encode the same CDR3. This chain connects TRBV5-5 to TRBJ2-1, with unresolved D. The V end lost 4 bases, the J end lost 4 bases, and 3 bases lay between the germline ends. Germline V gene sequence: CDR1 SGHKS, CDR2 YYEKEE (reference sequence). The CDR3 loop spans 11 amino acids. The CDR3 bases are TGTGCCAGCAGCCTGTACAATGAGCAGTTCTTC. Its protein product is CASSLYNEQFF. Drawing the rest from reference TRBV5-5 and TRBJ2-1, the complete variable domain is DAGVTQSPTHLIKTRGQQVTLRCSPISGHKSVSWYQQVLGQGPQFIFQYYEKEERGRGNFPDRFSARQFPNYSSELNVNALLLGDSALYLCASSLYNEQFFGPGTRLTVL.

CDR3: CASSPPTSGRDTQYF. In DNA, the CDR3 is TGTGCCAGCAGTCCCCCGACTAGCGGGAGGGATACGCAGTATTTT. The chain is built from TRBV27 and TRBJ2-3, with TRBD2 identical over 13 bases. The V and J ends lost 5 bases and 6 bases, in that order; junction bases with no gene match: 5. Germline V gene data show CDR1 as MNHEY and CDR2 as SMNVEV (reference sequence). CDR3 length: 15 residues.

The V and J genes are TRBV19 and TRBJ2-3, with D perhaps matching TRBD2 (6 bases). Trimming pared 3 bases from V and 6 bases from J, leaving 16 bases between. The germline V gene has CDR1 LNHDA and CDR2 SQIVND (reference sequence). The CDR3 runs to 15 residues. The CDR3 sequence is CASSIVPGAEDTQYF. As DNA, the CDR3 is TGTGCCAGTAGTATCGTCCCGGGAGCGGAGGATACGCAGTATTTT.

The chain uses TRBV4-3 and TRBJ1-1; D gene ambiguous. Germline CDR1 LGHNA, CDR2 YSLEER. The CDR3 has 16 residues. V was pared by 0 bases and J by 0 bases, with 11 bases between. DNA for the CDR3: TGCGCCAGCAGCCAAGACGTGATAGCCGTGAACACTGAAGCTTTCTTT. It is translated as CASSQDVIAVNTEAFF.

The chain combines TRBV5-8 with TRBJ2-1, with 8 nucleotides matching TRBD1. The germline gives CDR1 SGHTS, CDR2 YDEGEE. There are 13 residues in the CDR3. Trimming cost V 3 bases and J 10 bases; bases outside gene matches: 6. CDR3 sequence: CASSWDRLREQFF. CDR3 sequence (DNA): TGTGCCAGCAGCTGGGACAGGTTAAGGGAGCAGTTCTTC.

V gene TRBV13 combines with J gene TRBJ2-1; possible D gene TRBD1, 5 bases. CDR3 length: 15 amino acids. Germline V gene sequence: CDR1 PRHDT, CDR2 FYEKMQ (reference sequence). The germline V and J ends were trimmed by 1 base and 2 bases, with 9 bases remaining between them. The CDR3 DNA reads TGTGCCAGCAGCTTAGAAGGGGTACCCTACAATGAGCAGTTCTTC. Protein: CASSLEGVPYNEQFF.

The J gene is TRBJ2-2, the V gene TRBV28; TRBD1 might be the D (5 bases). The V end lost 6 bases, the J end lost 6 bases, and 26 bases lay between the germline ends. In germline, CDR1 is MDHEN, CDR2 SYDVKM. The CDR3 covers 18 residues. CDR3 nucleotides: TGTGCCAGCAGAACCAGGGTCCGGAGACAGTCATTTTCCGGGGAGCTGTTTTTT. Amino acids: CASRTRVRRQSFSGELFF.

V is TRBV6-1 and J is TRBJ1-2, with TRBD1 identical over 7 bases. The CDR3 covers 16 residues. V was clipped by 2 bases and J by 0 bases; unmatched bases: 6. Per germline, CDR1 MNHNS and CDR2 SASEGT. The DNA of the CDR3 is TGTGCCAGCAGTGAATTTCCAGGGGGAGCTAACTATGGCTACACCTTC. Encoded protein: CASSEFPGGANYGYTF.

J is TRBJ2-3 and V is TRBV4-2; D uncertain. The CDR3 has 16 residues. The V end was cut by 0 bases, the J end by 0 bases, with 10 bases between. Germline CDR1 is LGHNA and CDR2 is YNFKEQ. This CDR3 reads CASSQDLLTSTDTQYF. CDR3 bases: TGTGCCAGCAGCCAAGATCTCCTAACTAGCACAGATACGCAGTATTTT.

The chain has TRBV27 and TRBJ2-1, with unresolved D. The CDR3 consists of 15 residues. Trimming left V 3 bases short and J 2 bases short, with 11 bases between. Germline CDR1 and CDR2: MNHEY and SMNVEV (reference sequence). CDR3 loop: CASSFKGITYNEQFF. CDR3 DNA sequence: TGTGCCAGCAGTTTTAAGGGCATAACCTACAATGAGCAGTTCTTC.

Points on this clone: At one boundary the junction diverges from the germline segment, which might be a read error. The rearrangement links TRBV19 to TRBJ1-5, with D uncertain. CDR3 size: 15 residues. Germline V gene lookup returns CDR1 LNHDA and CDR2 SQIVND (reference sequence). The CDR3 loop reads CASNINGLRNQPQHF. CDR3 nucleotide sequence: TGTGCCAGTAATATAAACGGGTTACGCAATCAGCCCCAGCATTTT.

The V call is TRBV6-4, the J call TRBJ1-2; 8 nucleotides line up with TRBD1. From germline, CDR1 is MRHNA and CDR2 SNTAGT. V lost 10 bases, J lost 0 bases, and 16 bases stayed unmatched. The CDR3 consists of 17 residues. The CDR3 loop is CANPLSGTGDANYGYTF. DNA for the CDR3: TGTGCCAACCCACTCTCCGGGACAGGCGATGCTAACTATGGCTACACCTTC.

The V and J genes are TRBV6-1 and TRBJ2-7, with a possible D match to TRBD2 (5 bases). Trimming removed 7 bases from V and 6 bases from J, with 16 bases in between. Looked up from germline, CDR1 is MNHNS and CDR2 is SASEGT. CDR3 size: 13 residues. In DNA form, the CDR3 reads TGTGCCAGCATCAGAGGAGGCGGTCGCGAGCAGTACTTC. Translated: CASIRGGGREQYF.

V gene TRBV27 combines with J gene TRBJ2-1; 7 bases are shared with TRBD1. The J segment lost 15 bases and the V segment lost 2 bases, leaving 7 bases of the junction unmatched. The CDR3 is 12 amino acids. The germline V gene encodes CDR1 MNHEY and CDR2 SMNVEV (reference sequence). The chain's CDR3 is CASSLIGQVPFF. The CDR3 bases are TGTGCCAGCAGTTTAATCGGACAGGTTCCGTTCTTC.

The CDR3, as DNA: TGTGCCAGCAGTCCGGGAGCAGGTTACAATGAGCAGTTCTTC. Amino acid sequence: CASSPGAGYNEQFF. The chain joins TRBV6-4 to TRBJ2-1, with a weak D call TRBD2 (6 bases). V was shortened by 5 bases and J by 4 bases, with 12 bases between the two germline ends. The CDR3 is 14 amino acids. Germline V gene lookup returns CDR1 MRHNA and CDR2 SNTAGT.

The rearrangement joins TRBV29-1 to TRBJ1-3; D is ambiguous. Germline-derived CDR1 and CDR2 are SQVTM and ANQGSEA. This CDR3 contains 16 residues. V was cut by 4 bases and J by 2 bases, with 18 bases left in between. Written as DNA, the CDR3 is TGCAGCGTTGTACGCAACAACGCGATTGCTGGAAACACCATATATTTT. This sequence encodes CSVVRNNAIAGNTIYF. The entire variable domain, with the rest obtained from reference TRBV29-1 and TRBJ1-3, is as follows: SAVISQKPSRDICQRGTSLTIQCQVDSQVTMMFWYRQQPGQSLTLIATANQGSEATYESGFVIDKFPISRPNLTFSTLTVSNMSPEDSSIYLCSVVRNNAIAGNTIYFGEGSWLTVV.

The chain links TRBV11-3 to TRBJ2-5; D possibly corresponds to TRBD2 (6 bases). Trimming pared 5 bases from V and 0 bases from J, leaving 13 bases between. The length of the CDR3 is 15 residues. Germline lookup yields CDR1 SGHNT and CDR2 YENEEA. The CDR3 DNA reads as TGTGCCAGCAGCACGGGGGAGGAGGACCAAGAGACCCAGTACTTC. Residues: CASSTGEEDQETQYF.

The CDR3 spells CASSPTGGIAGELFF. The CDR3 region has the DNA TGTGCCAGCAGTCCCACCGGGGGCATAGCCGGGGAGCTGTTTTTT. V gene TRBV27 combines with J gene TRBJ2-2; tentatively, D is TRBD1 or TRBD2 (6 bases each). CDR1 is MNHEY, CDR2 SMNVEV, per germline (reference sequence). V lost 5 bases and J 6 bases, leaving 16 bases between the germline ends. CDR3 length: 15 residues.

The chain uses TRBV5-4 and TRBJ2-7; TRBD2 might be the D (6 bases). Trimming took off 4 bases at V and 7 bases at J, with 12 bases between the two ends. This CDR3 is 12 amino acids long. Germline assignment: CDR1 SGHNT and CDR2 YYREEE (reference sequence). The CDR3 DNA sequence: TGTGCCAGCAGCCCAACCGGACTAGAGCAGTACTTC. Translation gives CASSPTGLEQYF. The variable domain in full, completed from reference TRBV5-4 and TRBJ2-7, reads ETGVTQSPTHLIKTRGQQVTLRCSSQSGHNTVSWYQQALGQGPQFIFQYYREEENGRGNFPPRFSGLQFPNYSSELNVNALELDDSALYLCASSPTGLEQYFGPGTRLTVT.

The V gene is TRBV9, the J gene TRBJ2-5; D tentatively reads TRBD1 or TRBD2 (5 bases each). The J call is doubtful: the DNA matches TRBJ2-7 better. The CDR3 has 17 residues. The germline CDR1 and CDR2 sequences are SGDLS and YYNGEE. In DNA form, the CDR3 reads TGTGCCAGCAGCCCCCCGTATGGGGGTCCCTCCTCGTACGAGCAGTACTTC. This encodes CASSPPYGGPSSYEQYF.